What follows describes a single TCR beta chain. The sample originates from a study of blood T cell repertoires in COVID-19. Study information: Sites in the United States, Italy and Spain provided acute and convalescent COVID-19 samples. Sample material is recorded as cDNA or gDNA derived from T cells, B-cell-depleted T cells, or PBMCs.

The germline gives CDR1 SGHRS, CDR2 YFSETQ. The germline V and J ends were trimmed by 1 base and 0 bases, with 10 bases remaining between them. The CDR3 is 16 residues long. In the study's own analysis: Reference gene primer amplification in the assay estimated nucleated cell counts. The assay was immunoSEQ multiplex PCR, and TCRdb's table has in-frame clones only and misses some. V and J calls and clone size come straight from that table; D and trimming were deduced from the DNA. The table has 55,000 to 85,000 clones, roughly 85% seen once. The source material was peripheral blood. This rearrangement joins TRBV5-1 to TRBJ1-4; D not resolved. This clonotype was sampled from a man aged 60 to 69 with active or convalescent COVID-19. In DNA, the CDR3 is TGCGCCAGCAGCTTGACCCCTATTGCAACTAATGAAAAACTGTTTTTT. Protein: CASSLTPIATNEKLFF.